This TCR beta chain was obtained from a study of T-cell reconstitution after alpha-beta-depleted transplantation in children. Unique molecular identifiers were used in preparing the TCRbeta library. One entry per CDR3 protein results from TCRdb running MiXCR on the PCR reads. The sample has about 610,000 distinct CDR3 sequences; under 12% are singletons. The clonotype originates from a human donor who donated a stem cell graft to a child with acute myeloid leukemia. This specimen was PBMCs from the stem cell graft donor, taken from the stem cell graft.

CDR3 protein: CAIAQTGEGSGANVLTF. For the CDR3, the DNA is TGTGCCATCGCCCAGACAGGGGAGGGCTCTGGGGCCAACGTCCTGACTTTC. The V and J genes are TRBV10-3 and TRBJ2-6; possible D gene TRBD1, 8 bases. CDR1 and CDR2 from the germline V gene are ENHRY and SYGVKD. V lost 8 bases to trimming and J lost 0 bases, with 17 bases between them. The CDR3 is 17 residues long.